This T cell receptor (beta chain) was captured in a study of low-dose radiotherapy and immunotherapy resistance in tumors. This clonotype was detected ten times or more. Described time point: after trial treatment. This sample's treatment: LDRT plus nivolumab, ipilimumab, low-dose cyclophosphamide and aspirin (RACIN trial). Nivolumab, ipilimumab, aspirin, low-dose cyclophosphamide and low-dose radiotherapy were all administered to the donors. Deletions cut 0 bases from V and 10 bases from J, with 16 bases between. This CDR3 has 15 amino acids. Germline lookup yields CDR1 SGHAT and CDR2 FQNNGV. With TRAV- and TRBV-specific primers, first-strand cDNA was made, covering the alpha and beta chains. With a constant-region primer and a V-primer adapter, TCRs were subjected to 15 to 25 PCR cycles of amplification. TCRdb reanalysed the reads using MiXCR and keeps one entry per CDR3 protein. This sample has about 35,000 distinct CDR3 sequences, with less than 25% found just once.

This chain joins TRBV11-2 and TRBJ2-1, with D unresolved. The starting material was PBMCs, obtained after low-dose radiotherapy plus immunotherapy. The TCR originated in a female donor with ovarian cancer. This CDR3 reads CASSLEVRTGGEQFF. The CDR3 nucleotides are TGTGCCAGCAGCTTAGAGGTCAGGACGGGTGGGGAGCAGTTCTTC.